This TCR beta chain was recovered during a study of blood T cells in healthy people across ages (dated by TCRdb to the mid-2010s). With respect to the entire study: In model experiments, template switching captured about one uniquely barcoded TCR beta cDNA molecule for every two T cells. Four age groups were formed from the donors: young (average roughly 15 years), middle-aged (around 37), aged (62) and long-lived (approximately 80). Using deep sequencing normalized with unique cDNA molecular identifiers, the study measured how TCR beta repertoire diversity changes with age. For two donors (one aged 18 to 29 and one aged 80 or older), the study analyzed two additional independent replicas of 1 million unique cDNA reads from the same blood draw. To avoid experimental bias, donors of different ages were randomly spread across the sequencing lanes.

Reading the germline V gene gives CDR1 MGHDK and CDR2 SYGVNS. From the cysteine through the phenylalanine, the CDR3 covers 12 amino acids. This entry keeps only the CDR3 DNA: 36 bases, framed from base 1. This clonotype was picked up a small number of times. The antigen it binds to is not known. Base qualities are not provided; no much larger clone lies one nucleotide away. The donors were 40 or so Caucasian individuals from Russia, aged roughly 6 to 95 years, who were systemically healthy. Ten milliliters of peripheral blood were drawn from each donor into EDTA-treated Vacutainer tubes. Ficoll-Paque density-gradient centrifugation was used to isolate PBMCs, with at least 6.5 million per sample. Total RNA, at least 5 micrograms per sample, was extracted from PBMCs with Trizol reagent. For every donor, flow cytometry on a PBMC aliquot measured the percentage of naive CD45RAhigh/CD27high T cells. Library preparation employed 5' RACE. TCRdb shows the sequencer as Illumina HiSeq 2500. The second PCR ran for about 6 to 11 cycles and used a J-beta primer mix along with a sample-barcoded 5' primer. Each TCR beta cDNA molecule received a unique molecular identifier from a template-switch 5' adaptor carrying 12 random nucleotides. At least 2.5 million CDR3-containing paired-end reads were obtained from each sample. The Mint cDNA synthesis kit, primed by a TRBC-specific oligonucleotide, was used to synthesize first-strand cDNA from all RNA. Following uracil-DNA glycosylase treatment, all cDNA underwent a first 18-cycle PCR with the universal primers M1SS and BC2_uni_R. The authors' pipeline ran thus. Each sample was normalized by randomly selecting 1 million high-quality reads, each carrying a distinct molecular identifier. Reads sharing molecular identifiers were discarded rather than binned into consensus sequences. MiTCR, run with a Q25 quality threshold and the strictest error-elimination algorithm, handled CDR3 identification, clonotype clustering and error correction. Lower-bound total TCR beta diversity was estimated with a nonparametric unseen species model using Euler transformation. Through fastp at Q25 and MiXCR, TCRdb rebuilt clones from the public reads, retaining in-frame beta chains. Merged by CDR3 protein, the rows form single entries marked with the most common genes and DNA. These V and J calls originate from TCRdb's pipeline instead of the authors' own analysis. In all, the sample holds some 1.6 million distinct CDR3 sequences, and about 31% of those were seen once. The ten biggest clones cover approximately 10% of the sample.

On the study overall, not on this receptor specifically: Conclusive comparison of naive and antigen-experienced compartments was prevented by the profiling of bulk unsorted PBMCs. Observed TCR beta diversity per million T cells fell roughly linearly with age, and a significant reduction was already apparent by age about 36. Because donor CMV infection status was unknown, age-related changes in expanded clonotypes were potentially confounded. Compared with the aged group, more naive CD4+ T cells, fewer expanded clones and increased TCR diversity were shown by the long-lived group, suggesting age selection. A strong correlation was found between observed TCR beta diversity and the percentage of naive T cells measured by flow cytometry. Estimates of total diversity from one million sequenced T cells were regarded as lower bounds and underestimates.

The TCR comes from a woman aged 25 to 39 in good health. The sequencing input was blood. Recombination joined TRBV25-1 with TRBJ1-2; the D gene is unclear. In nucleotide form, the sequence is TGTGCGCAGCAGTCCAGCCGCTCGGGCTACACCTTC. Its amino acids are CAQQSSRSGYTF.